This T cell receptor (beta chain) is drawn from a study of blood T cell repertoires in COVID-19. About the study: Samples came from the United States, Italy and Spain, spanning acute and convalescent COVID-19.

Generated by immunoSEQ multiplex PCR, the TCRdb table keeps only in-frame clones and is missing some. The sample shows under 80,000 clones, around 77% of them seen only once. The V gene's germline CDR1 is MNHEY and CDR2 SMNVEV (reference sequence). Trimming cost V 3 bases and J 8 bases; bases outside gene matches: 12. The CDR3 length is 15 residues. The sequence was obtained from a man older than 75 with active or convalescent COVID-19. The chain is built from TRBV27 and TRBJ1-2; TRBD1 aligns across 7 bases. The sample taken for sequencing was peripheral blood. CDR3 sequence (DNA): TGTGCCAGCAGTTTCACTGAGACAGGGTATTACGGCTACACCTTC. This translates into CASSFTETGYYGYTF.